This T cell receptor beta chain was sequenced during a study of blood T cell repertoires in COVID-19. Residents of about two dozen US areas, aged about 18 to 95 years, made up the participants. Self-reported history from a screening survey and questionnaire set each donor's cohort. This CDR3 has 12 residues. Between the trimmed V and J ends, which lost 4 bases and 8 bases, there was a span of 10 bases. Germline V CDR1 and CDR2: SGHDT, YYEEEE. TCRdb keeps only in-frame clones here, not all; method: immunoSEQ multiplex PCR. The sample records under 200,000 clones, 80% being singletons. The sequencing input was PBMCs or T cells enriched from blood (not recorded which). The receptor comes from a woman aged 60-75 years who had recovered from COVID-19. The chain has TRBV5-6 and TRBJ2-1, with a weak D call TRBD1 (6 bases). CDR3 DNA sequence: TGTGCCAGCAGCCAAACAGGGTATGAGCAGTTCTTC. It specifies CASSQTGYEQFF.